This TCR beta chain is drawn from a study of shared clonotypes between healthy human individuals. Study information: Two women and a few men aged 18 to 49 made up the donors. Three plates each covered CD4 naive and memory; CD8 naive two, CD8 memory one.

This clone was counted between two and nine times. The CDR3 covers 14 residues. Per the germline V gene, CDR1 is SQVTM and CDR2 is ANQGSEA. Trimming at V came to 7 bases and at J to 10 bases, leaving 13 bases not matched to a gene. Naive CD4+ cells were CD45RA-selected; the remaining cells were memory. In the original workflow: Junction-only sequences without quality scores were provided by ImmunoSEQ, so filtering was different. The method was immunoSEQ multiplex PCR; TCRdb's version includes in-frame clones alone and lacks a portion of them. V and J calls and clone size follow that table, whereas D and trimming were derived from the DNA. Here the sample spans 850,000 to 1,200,000 clones, about 75% being singletons.

The TCR originated in a man in his late teens or twenties in good health. Sequenced: memory CD4+ T cells sorted from blood. As to subset: CD45RA-negative fraction. The rearrangement uses TRBV29-1 and TRBJ1-4, with 9 bases aligning to TRBD1. The CDR3 nucleotides are TGCAGCGCCCGGGGTGGGACAGGGCGAGGAAAACTGTTTTTT. This codes for CSARGGTGRGKLFF.